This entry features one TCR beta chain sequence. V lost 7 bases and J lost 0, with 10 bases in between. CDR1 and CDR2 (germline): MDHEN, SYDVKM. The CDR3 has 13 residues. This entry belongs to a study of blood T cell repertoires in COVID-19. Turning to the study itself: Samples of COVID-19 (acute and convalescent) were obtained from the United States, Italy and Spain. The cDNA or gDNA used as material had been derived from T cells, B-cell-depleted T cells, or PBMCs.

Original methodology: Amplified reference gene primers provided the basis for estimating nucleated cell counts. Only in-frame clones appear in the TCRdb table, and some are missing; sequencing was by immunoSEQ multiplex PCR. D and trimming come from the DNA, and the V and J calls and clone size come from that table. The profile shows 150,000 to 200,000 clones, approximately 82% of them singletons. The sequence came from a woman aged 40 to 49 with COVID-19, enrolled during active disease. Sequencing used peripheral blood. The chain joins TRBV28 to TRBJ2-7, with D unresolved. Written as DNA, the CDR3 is TGTGCCAGCACCAGTCGCCCCTCCTACGAGCAGTACTTC. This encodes CASTSRPSYEQYF.